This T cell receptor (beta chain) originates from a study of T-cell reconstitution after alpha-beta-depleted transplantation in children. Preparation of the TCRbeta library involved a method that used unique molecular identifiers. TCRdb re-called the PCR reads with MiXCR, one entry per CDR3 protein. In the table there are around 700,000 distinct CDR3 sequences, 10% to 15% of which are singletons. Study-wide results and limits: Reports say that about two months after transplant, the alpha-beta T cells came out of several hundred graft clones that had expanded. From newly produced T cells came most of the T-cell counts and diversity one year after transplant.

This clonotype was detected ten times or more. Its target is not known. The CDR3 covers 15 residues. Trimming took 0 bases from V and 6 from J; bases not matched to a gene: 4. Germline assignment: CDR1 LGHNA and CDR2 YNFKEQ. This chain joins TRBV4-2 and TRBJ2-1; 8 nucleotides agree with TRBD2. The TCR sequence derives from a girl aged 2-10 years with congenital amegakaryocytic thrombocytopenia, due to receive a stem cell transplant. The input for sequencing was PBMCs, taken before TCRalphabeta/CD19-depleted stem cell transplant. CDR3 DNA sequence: TGTGCCAGCAGCCAAGATAAGCGGGGGATCAATGAGCAGTTCTTC. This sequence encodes CASSQDKRGINEQFF.